The 26 T cell receptor beta chains reported below all come from one sample, sequenced in a study of human T cells and chemical hapten exposure. Total RNA extraction was carried out from unfractionated whole blood. TCRdb fed the 5' RACE reads into MiXCR, producing one record per CDR3 protein. The table records 65,000 to 95,000 distinct CDR3 sequences, approximately 7.7% of them present only once. These TCRs come from a male donor in good health.

There are a few counts of this clonotype. V usage is TRBV20-1 and J usage is TRBJ2-5; the D is unclear. The ends were cut back, 6 bases at V and 4 bases at J, with 15 bases in the middle. The V gene's germline CDR1 is DFQATT and CDR2 SNEGSKA (reference sequence). CDR3 length: 13 amino acids. The CDR3, as DNA: TGCAGTGCCCGATTGGACCCGGGAGAGACCCAGTACTTC. As protein: CSARLDPGETQYF.

The chain has TRBV9 and TRBJ2-3; D is perhaps TRBD2 (5 bases). Deletions cut 2 bases from V and 2 bases from J, with 18 bases between. In germline, CDR1 is SGDLS, CDR2 YYNGEE. CDR3 length: 17 amino acids. The CDR3 here is CASSVRVASSPTDTQYF. The CDR3 nucleotides read TGTGCCAGCAGCGTGCGAGTCGCTAGCTCCCCCACAGATACGCAGTATTTT.

The gene calls are TRBV30 and TRBJ2-7, with TRBD2 matching 10 bases. Germline-derived CDR1 and CDR2 are GTSNPN and SVGIG (reference sequence). The CDR3 covers 14 residues. The J segment lost 0 bases and the V segment lost 4 bases, leaving 3 bases of the junction unmatched. The DNA of the CDR3 is TGTGCCTGGACTCCTAGCGGGAGCTCCTACGAGCAGTACTTC. Its protein is CAWTPSGSSYEQYF.

The DNA of the CDR3 is TGTGCCAGCAGCGAGAGACTTAGGGCAGCGGGAGGAAGTAGCACAGATACGCAGTATTTT. It codes for CASSERLRAAGGSSTDTQYF. The chain has TRBV7-9 and TRBJ2-3, with 9 bases identical to TRBD2. With V trimmed by 5 bases and J by 0 bases, 18 bases remained unmatched. This CDR3 region has 20 residues. Germline CDR1 is SEHNR and CDR2 is FQNEAQ (reference sequence).

This clonotype has more than one count but fewer than ten. The CDR3 DNA follows: TGTGCCAGCAGCCAAGATTCCAGTGGCACTGAAGCTTTCTTT. Its protein is CASSQDSSGTEAFF. The chain uses TRBV3-1 and TRBJ1-1, with D uncertain. This CDR3 has 14 amino acids. CDR1 is LGHDT and CDR2 is YNNKEL in the germline V gene (reference sequence). Trimming took off 0 bases at V and 4 bases at J, with 9 bases between the two ends.

This clonotype was seen more than once but under ten times. The V and J genes are TRBV9 and TRBJ1-5; 7 bases line up with TRBD1. CDR3 length equals 15 residues. Looked up from germline, CDR1 is SGDLS and CDR2 is YYNGEE. J was trimmed by 9 bases and V by 4 bases; bases with no gene match: 13. The DNA of the CDR3 is TGTGCCAGCAGCCCCCAGGGGGGGGGTCCCTGGCCCCAGCATTTT. It is translated as CASSPQGGGPWPQHF.

The gene calls are TRBV12-5 and TRBJ2-2; TRBD2 might be the D (5 bases). The CDR3 sequence is 18 residues long. V lost 5 bases, J lost 9 bases, and 28 bases lay in between. Germline V CDR1 and CDR2: LGHNT, FRNRAP. CDR3 sequence (DNA): TGTGCTAGTGGTCCCCCCCCCCGGGGTGAGGTTATGAGTAGGGAGCTGTTTTTT. Its protein is CASGPPPRGEVMSRELFF.

The rearrangement uses TRBV7-2 and TRBJ1-2, with D perhaps matching TRBD1 (6 bases). The CDR3 is made up of 18 amino acids. Germline CDR1 is SGHTA and CDR2 is FQGNSA. The V end lost 5 bases, the J end lost 4 bases, and 26 bases lay between the germline ends. CDR3 in amino acids: CASSTPGDSSVGGYGYTF. The CDR3 nucleotides are TGTGCCAGCAGCACACCAGGGGACTCTTCCGTCGGTGGCTATGGCTACACCTTC. The full variable domain, with the rest looked up from reference TRBV7-2 and TRBJ1-2, is GAGVSQSPSNKVTEKGKDVELRCDPISGHTALYWYRQSLGQGLEFLIYFQGNSAPDKSGLPSDRFSAERTGGSVSTLTIQRTQQEDSAVYLCASSTPGDSSVGGYGYTFGSGTRLTVV.

This clonotype was observed at least ten times. V is TRBV7-2 and J is TRBJ2-7; 8 bases map to TRBD2. The V gene's germline CDR1 is SGHTA and CDR2 FQGNSA. The CDR3 totals 16 residues. Trimming cost V 4 bases and J 6 bases; bases outside gene matches: 14. DNA of the CDR3: TGTGCCAGCAGCTCTGGTCCCGGGGGGGCCTCGGGCGAGCAGTACTTC. Protein product: CASSSGPGGASGEQYF.

This clonotype was recorded at least ten times. The rearrangement uses TRBV7-2 and TRBJ2-3; the D gene could be TRBD1 or TRBD2 (5 bases each). V was trimmed by 0 bases and J by 4 bases, leaving 17 bases between them. CDR1 SGHTA and CDR2 FQGNSA come from the germline V gene. The CDR3 sequence is 17 residues long. In DNA, the CDR3 is TGTGCCAGCAGCTTAGCTTGGGGTAGGGTGGGGGCAGATACGCAGTATTTT. This codes for CASSLAWGRVGADTQYF. The entire variable domain, with the rest obtained from reference TRBV7-2 and TRBJ2-3, is as follows: GAGVSQSPSNKVTEKGKDVELRCDPISGHTALYWYRQSLGQGLEFLIYFQGNSAPDKSGLPSDRFSAERTGGSVSTLTIQRTQQEDSAVYLCASSLAWGRVGADTQYFGPGTRLTVL.

V gene TRBV6-5 combines with J gene TRBJ1-1, with unresolved D. Per the germline V gene, CDR1 is MNHEY and CDR2 is SVGAGI. The CDR3 spans 14 residues. V was shortened by 3 bases and J by 3 bases, with 11 bases between the two germline ends. The CDR3 DNA is TGTGCCAGCAGTTATGGAGGCTTGGACACTGAAGCTTTCTTT. This gives the protein CASSYGGLDTEAFF.

The chain links TRBV5-1 to TRBJ2-3; 8 positions match TRBD2. The ends lost 4 bases at V and 6 bases at J; junction bases unmatched: 1. CDR3 length equals 12 residues. Germline V lookup: CDR1 SGHRS, CDR2 YFSETQ. CDR3 nucleotides: TGCGCCAGCAGCCCGGGGGGGGATACGCAGTATTTT. Residues: CASSPGGDTQYF.

This clonotype was counted ten times or more. CDR3 coding DNA: TGCAGCGTGTGGACAGGGGTTGGCGAGCAGTTCTTC. This sequence encodes CSVWTGVGEQFF. This sequence joins TRBV29-1 and TRBJ2-1; 9 bases fit TRBD1. The germline V gene has CDR1 SQVTM and CDR2 ANQGSEA. This CDR3 is 12 amino acids long. V lost 6 bases and J lost 10; bases outside the gene matches: 7.

In the case of this clonotype: An end of the junction differs from the germline gene, which may be a read error. This chain links TRBV7-9 with TRBJ1-1, with 7 bases lining up with TRBD1. From germline, CDR1 is SEHNR and CDR2 FQNEAQ (reference sequence). The CDR3 extends over 16 amino acids. This chain's CDR3 is CANSLAEGGLGAEAFF. The CDR3 bases are TGTGCCAACAGCTTAGCCGAAGGGGGCTTGGGAGCTGAAGCTTTCTTT.

The genes are TRBV7-9 and TRBJ2-5, with D unresolved. Trimming pared 5 bases from V and 0 bases from J, leaving 10 bases between. Germline V gene lookup returns CDR1 SEHNR and CDR2 FQNEAQ (reference sequence). This CDR3 comprises 14 residues. This CDR3 reads CASSPDADQETQYF. The CDR3 DNA reads TGTGCCAGCAGCCCCGATGCTGACCAAGAGACCCAGTACTTC.

As concerns this clonotype: A much larger clone sits a single nucleotide away, making a read error possible. V and J are TRBV6-1 and TRBJ2-1; TRBD2 might be the D (6 bases). The CDR3 is made up of 12 amino acids. Germline V lookup: CDR1 MNHNS, CDR2 SASEGT. V was shortened by 5 bases and J by 7 bases, with 9 bases between the two germline ends. The CDR3 DNA follows: TGTGCCAGCAGTCTAGCGCGTAATGAGCAGTTCTTC. Translation gives CASSLARNEQFF.

This clonotype was detected many times. The rearrangement links TRBV12-3 or TRBV12-4 to TRBJ2-5, with D hard to call. CDR3 length equals 15 residues. Trimming stripped 5 bases from V and 2 bases from J, with 15 bases between. The CDR3 loop reads CASSDRGYGQETQYF. CDR3 DNA: TGTGCCAGCAGTGACCGTGGTTATGGGCAAGAGACCCAGTACTTC.

The gene calls are TRBV7-2 and TRBJ1-2; a weak D match, TRBD1 (6 bases). CDR3 length: 15 residues. Deletions cut 5 bases from V and 2 bases from J, with 15 bases between. Germline CDR1 reads SGHTA; CDR2 reads FQGNSA. This chain's CDR3 is CASSPRSGTNYGYTF. The CDR3 DNA sequence: TGTGCCAGCAGCCCCAGGTCCGGGACAAACTATGGCTACACCTTC.

Written as DNA, the CDR3 is TGCAGTGCTAGTTGGGGTAAAAATGAGCAGTTCTTC. It translates to CSASWGKNEQFF. The chain joins TRBV20-1 to TRBJ2-1; D is undetermined. The germline V gene has CDR1 DFQATT and CDR2 SNEGSKA (reference sequence). This CDR3 spans 12 amino acids. V was trimmed by 3 bases and J by 7 bases, leaving 10 bases between them.

This clonotype occurred a few times. The rearrangement uses TRBV5-5 and TRBJ2-1; 12 bases are shared with TRBD1. The CDR3 loop spans 19 amino acids. V was pared by 5 bases and J by 4 bases, with 16 bases of the junction left unmatched. The germline CDR1 and CDR2 sequences are SGHKS and YYEKEE (reference sequence). CDR3 sequence: CASREGTGGLQLTYNEQFF. CDR3 DNA sequence: TGTGCCAGCAGGGAGGGGACAGGGGGCCTCCAACTTACGTACAATGAGCAGTTCTTC.

Ten or more counts support this clonotype. This chain joins TRBV25-1 and TRBJ2-1; 7 bases map to TRBD1. Looked up from germline, CDR1 is MGHDK and CDR2 is SYGVNS. The CDR3 totals 15 residues. The trim removed 2 bases at V and 6 bases at J, leaving 7 bases unmatched. The CDR3 here is CASSEPTGTVNEQFF. CDR3 nucleotides: TGTGCCAGCAGTGAACCTACCGGGACAGTCAATGAGCAGTTCTTC.

The sample holds many counts of this clonotype. The rearrangement uses TRBV20-1 and TRBJ2-7; a weak D match, TRBD2 (5 bases). Trimming stripped 6 bases from V and 0 bases from J, with 15 bases between. The CDR3 is made up of 14 amino acids. Germline V gene sequence: CDR1 DFQATT, CDR2 SNEGSKA (reference sequence). The CDR3 DNA reads TGCAGTGCAATCCGCCGGGGTACCTCCTACGAGCAGTACTTC. This encodes CSAIRRGTSYEQYF.

This clonotype was seen at least ten times. CDR3: CSAGLPISSSYNEQFF. CDR3 coding DNA: TGCAGTGCTGGACTACCCATTAGTAGCTCCTACAATGAGCAGTTCTTC. The rearrangement uses TRBV20-1 and TRBJ2-1; the D gene is possibly TRBD2 (6 bases). The ends were cut back, 5 bases at V and 0 bases at J, with 17 bases in the middle. The CDR3 contains 16 residues. Germline V gives CDR1 DFQATT, CDR2 SNEGSKA (reference sequence).

This clonotype was counted many times. The chain recombines TRBV4-2 with TRBJ2-3; D may correspond to TRBD1 or TRBD2 (5 bases each). The germline V and J ends were trimmed by 0 bases and 2 bases, with 9 bases remaining between them. The CDR3 is made up of 15 amino acids. Germline CDR1 and CDR2: LGHNA and YNFKEQ. CDR3 amino acids: CASSQEGDLTDTQYF. DNA for the CDR3: TGTGCCAGCAGCCAAGAAGGGGACCTCACAGATACGCAGTATTTT.

This clonotype was counted many times. V is TRBV7-8 and J is TRBJ2-6, with TRBD1 as a possible D gene (6 bases). The CDR3 runs to 20 residues. Germline CDR1 reads SGHVS; CDR2 reads FQNEAQ. Trimming removed 5 bases from V and 2 bases from J, with 25 bases in between. In nucleotides, the CDR3 is TGTGCCAGCAGCCCCGACGGATCTAGGGGGAAGGGAACTGGGGCCAACGTCCTGACTTTC. Translating gives CASSPDGSRGKGTGANVLTF. The entire variable domain, with the rest obtained from reference TRBV7-8 and TRBJ2-6, is as follows: GAGVSQSPRYKVAKRGQDVALRCDPISGHVSLFWYQQALGQGPEFLTYFQNEAQLDKSGLPSDRFFAERPEGSVSTLKIQRTQQEDSAVYLCASSPDGSRGKGTGANVLTFGAGSRLTVL.

There are a few counts of this clonotype. The chain combines TRBV7-9 with TRBJ2-1, with TRBD2 matching over 8 bases. The CDR3 contains 15 residues. The V segment lost 5 bases and the J segment 7 bases; nucleotides outside the gene matches: 10. Looked up from germline, CDR1 is SEHNR and CDR2 is FQNEAQ (reference sequence). CDR3: CASSGNGGARNEQFF. For the CDR3, the DNA is TGTGCCAGCAGCGGTAACGGGGGGGCTAGGAATGAGCAGTTCTTC.